The 24 T cell receptor beta chains reported below all come from one sample, sequenced in a study of cytomegalovirus exposure and HLA in healthy donors. The PCR used 60 Vbeta and 13 Jbeta primers. Data came from immunoSEQ multiplex PCR; TCRdb stores just in-frame clones and leaves some out. The sample shows 60,000 to 70,000 clones, approximately 64% of them seen only once. The sample consisted of PBMCs. The source of these receptors is a man aged 40-50 years in good health and CMV-seropositive.

This clone occurred once. This chain's CDR3 is CASSHSTGDYEQYF. The CDR3 region has the DNA TGTGCCAGCAGCCACTCCACAGGGGACTACGAGCAGTACTTC. V usage is TRBV4-2 and J usage is TRBJ2-7, with TRBD1 matching 7 bases. Germline V gene sequence: CDR1 LGHNA, CDR2 YNFKEQ. The CDR3 has 14 amino acids. J lost 3 bases, V lost 3 bases, and 5 bases had no gene match.

The chain recombines TRBV4-2 with TRBJ1-3, with D unclear. Germline V CDR1 and CDR2: LGHNA, YNFKEQ. The CDR3 sequence is 16 residues long. V was shortened by 2 bases and J by 0 bases, with 11 bases between the two germline ends. CDR3 DNA sequence: TGTGCCAGCAGCCAAAGCACGGCGGGCTCTGGAAACACCATATATTTT. This encodes CASSQSTAGSGNTIYF.

This chain uses TRBV10-3 with TRBJ2-5; D ambiguous. The CDR3 has 13 residues. CDR1 and CDR2 from the germline V gene are ENHRY and SYGVKD. V lost 1 base and J lost 3, with 6 bases in between. In nucleotides, the CDR3 is TGTGCCATCAGTGAGTTCACAGAAGAGACCCAGTACTTC. This sequence encodes CAISEFTEETQYF.

This chain uses TRBV6-5 with TRBJ1-2; 9 bases match TRBD1. Per germline, CDR1 MNHEY and CDR2 SVGAGI. V shed 6 bases and J 5 bases; nucleotides not matched to a gene: 10. CDR3 length equals 15 residues. CDR3 bases: TGTGCCAGCAGGGTGTTCCTACAGGGGGCGTATGGCTACACCTTC. Translating it yields CASRVFLQGAYGYTF.

The chain uses TRBV2 and TRBJ1-1, with a weak D call TRBD1 (6 bases). With 8 bases removed from V and 0 bases from J, the gap between germline ends came to 10 bases. The CDR3 has 13 residues. Germline CDR1 reads SNHLY; CDR2 reads FYNNEI. DNA of the CDR3: TGTGCCAGCCTGGGACATCTGAACACTGAAGCTTTCTTT. Amino acids: CASLGHLNTEAFF.

The chain has TRBV4-3 and TRBJ2-7; possibly TRBD1 for D (5 bases). The CDR3 length is 14 residues. Trimming removed 0 bases from V and 3 bases from J, with 9 bases in between. The V gene's germline CDR1 is LGHNA and CDR2 YSLEER. The CDR3 is CASSQDRALYEQYF. CDR3 DNA sequence: TGCGCCAGCAGCCAAGACAGGGCTCTCTACGAGCAGTACTTC.

Only a few counts were recorded for this clone. The CDR3 nucleotides read TGTGCCAGCAGTCGGGACAGGGGGCGAATGCATTCACCCCTCCACTTT. This gives the protein CASSRDRGRMHSPLHF. The rearrangement links TRBV27 to TRBJ1-6; 12 nucleotides match TRBD1. There are 16 residues in the CDR3. With V trimmed by 5 bases and J by 8 bases, 7 bases remained unmatched. The germline gives CDR1 MNHEY, CDR2 SMNVEV (reference sequence).

V is TRBV10-3 and J is TRBJ2-1, with 7 bases lining up with TRBD1. With V trimmed by 10 bases and J by 0 bases, 15 bases remained unmatched. Germline lookup yields CDR1 ENHRY and CDR2 SYGVKD. This CDR3 has 17 amino acids. Here the CDR3 reads CATGGRTGESSYNEQFF. The DNA of the CDR3 is TGTGCCACCGGAGGAAGAACAGGGGAAAGCTCCTACAATGAGCAGTTCTTC.

This clone has just a few counts. The rearrangement joins TRBV30 to TRBJ1-1; D possibly corresponds to TRBD1 (6 bases). The CDR3 covers 16 residues. Trimming left V 4 bases short and J 3 bases short, with 21 bases between. In germline, CDR1 is GTSNPN, CDR2 SVGIG (reference sequence). The CDR3 nucleotides are TGTGCCTGGATGATTTGGGGAAAGGGGGATCACACTGAAGCTTTCTTT. This gives the protein CAWMIWGKGDHTEAFF.

The chain carries TRBV6-5 and TRBJ1-1; tentatively, D is TRBD1 (6 bases). The germline gives CDR1 MNHEY, CDR2 SVGAGI. Trimming took off 4 bases at V and 5 bases at J, with 11 bases between the two ends. This CDR3 is 13 amino acids long. Written as DNA, the CDR3 is TGTGCCAGCAGTTTCCCACAGGGAACTGAAGCTTTCTTT. This codes for CASSFPQGTEAFF.

The chain combines TRBV29-1 with TRBJ1-2; 8 bases agree with TRBD1. The CDR3 is made up of 14 amino acids. Germline values: CDR1 SQVTM, CDR2 ANQGSEA. J was trimmed by 4 bases and V by 4 bases; bases with no gene match: 8. The DNA of the CDR3 is TGCAGCGTTGGTAAGGCAGGGGGCGGCTATGGCTACACCTTC. Protein sequence: CSVGKAGGGYGYTF.

J is TRBJ2-1 and V is TRBV4-3, with D perhaps matching TRBD2 (6 bases). The V and J ends lost 1 base and 8 bases respectively, with 9 bases between them. Germline lookup yields CDR1 LGHNA and CDR2 YSLEER. The CDR3 has 13 amino acids. The CDR3 is CASSQVGGHEQFF. In DNA form, the CDR3 reads TGCGCCAGCAGCCAAGTCGGGGGACATGAGCAGTTCTTC.

J is TRBJ1-2 and V is TRBV14; D remains unclear. Trimming stripped 4 bases from V and 3 bases from J, with 15 bases between. The CDR3 extends over 15 amino acids. Germline loops: CDR1 SGHDN, CDR2 FVKESK. CDR3: CASSLPGSWYYGYTF. For the CDR3, the DNA is TGTGCCAGCAGCCTTCCGGGTTCGTGGTACTATGGCTACACCTTC.

The chain recombines TRBV5-1 with TRBJ2-1; 11 bases align to TRBD2. V lost 1 base and J lost 4; bases outside the gene matches: 7. The germline gives CDR1 SGHRS, CDR2 YFSETQ. The CDR3 is 17 residues long. CDR3 DNA sequence: TGCGCCAGCAGCTTGTCCCCTCTAGCGGGGGGATACAATGAGCAGTTCTTC. As protein: CASSLSPLAGGYNEQFF.

The rearrangement links TRBV7-6 to TRBJ2-5; 8 nucleotides match TRBD2. Germline V gene data show CDR1 as SGHVS and CDR2 as FNYEAQ. This CDR3 has 15 residues. J lost 3 bases, V lost 7 bases, and 10 bases had no gene match. CDR3 bases: TGTGCCAGCACCCTAACCGGGAGGGGCGAAGAGACCCAGTACTTC. Translation gives CASTLTGRGEETQYF.

This clone turned up a few times. The genes are TRBV29-1 and TRBJ1-4; 8 bases match TRBD1. The CDR3 length is 13 residues. Trimming removed 6 bases from V and 6 bases from J; junction bases left unmatched: 6. Germline loops: CDR1 SQVTM, CDR2 ANQGSEA. In nucleotides, the CDR3 is TGCAGCGTCCCAGGGGGCCGGGATGAAAAACTGTTTTTT. Translated, it gives CSVPGGRDEKLFF. The full variable domain, completed using reference TRBV29-1 and TRBJ1-4, is SAVISQKPSRDICQRGTSLTIQCQVDSQVTMMFWYRQQPGQSLTLIATANQGSEATYESGFVIDKFPISRPNLTFSTLTVSNMSPEDSSIYLCSVPGGRDEKLFFGSGTQLSVL.

As for this clone: A junction boundary mismatches the germline segment, possibly from a read error. CDR3 bases: TGTGCCAGCAGTGAAACCGGCGGCCAAGAGACCCAGTACTTC. It yields the protein CASSETGGQETQYF. The chain has TRBV10-3 and TRBJ2-5, with D unclear. Germline-derived CDR1 and CDR2 are ENHRY and SYGVKD. The CDR3 sequence is 14 residues long.

The chain is built from TRBV13 and TRBJ2-7; 13 bases line up with TRBD2. The CDR3 spans 15 residues. Germline CDR1 and CDR2: PRHDT and FYEKMQ (reference sequence). J was trimmed by 5 bases and V by 5 bases; bases with no gene match: 6. This CDR3 is CASSPLAGGPDEQYF. In DNA form, the CDR3 reads TGTGCCAGCAGCCCACTAGCGGGAGGGCCTGACGAGCAGTACTTC.

V usage is TRBV11-2 and J usage is TRBJ2-7; no clear D gene. Germline values: CDR1 SGHAT, CDR2 FQNNGV. The CDR3 has 16 amino acids. Trimming removed 5 bases from V and 0 bases from J, with 17 bases in between. The CDR3 region has the DNA TGTGCCAGCAGCACCCTGAGGCTGCCAAGCTCCTACGAGCAGTACTTC. Translating it yields CASSTLRLPSSYEQYF.

The chain has TRBV18 and TRBJ2-3, with D perhaps matching TRBD2 (5 bases). Trimming took off 11 bases at V and 3 bases at J, with 21 bases between the two ends. Germline assignment: CDR1 KGHSH and CDR2 LQKENI. The CDR3 consists of 15 residues. The DNA of the CDR3 is TGTGCCGCAACCCCCCGGGGTCAGGTTACAGATACGCAGTATTTT. Translated: CAATPRGQVTDTQYF.

The chain links TRBV9 to TRBJ2-3; TRBD1 matches 8 bases. The CDR3 is 15 residues long. Per germline, CDR1 SGDLS and CDR2 YYNGEE. V dropped 4 bases and J dropped 0; count of bases not matched to a gene: 4. The CDR3 is CASSPRTGSTDTQYF. DNA for the CDR3: TGTGCCAGCAGCCCCCGGACAGGGAGCACAGATACGCAGTATTTT.

This clone has more than one count but fewer than ten. This sequence joins TRBV5-5 and TRBJ2-7, with 8 nucleotides matching TRBD1. Germline CDR1 reads SGHKS; CDR2 reads YYEKEE (reference sequence). With V trimmed by 4 bases and J by 10 bases, 13 bases remained unmatched. The length of the CDR3 is 14 residues. CDR3 amino acids: CASSPTAGQGEQYF. Written as DNA, the CDR3 is TGTGCCAGCAGCCCTACCGCCGGACAGGGCGAACAGTACTTC.

Regarding this clone: A junction boundary mismatches the germline segment, possibly from a read error. The chain employs TRBV7-9 and TRBJ1-4; D is undetermined. CDR1 is SEHNR and CDR2 is FQNEAQ in the germline V gene (reference sequence). The CDR3 sequence is 16 residues long. In DNA form, the CDR3 reads TGTTCCAGCAGCTTAGACGAGGCTCCAACTAATGAAAAACTGTTTTTT. This codes for CSSSLDEAPTNEKLFF.

This clone showed up just a few times. The genes are TRBV11-3 and TRBJ2-3; TRBD2 aligns across 9 bases. V trimming: 3 bases; J trimming: 1 base; junction bases outside the gene matches: 2. The germline CDR1 and CDR2 sequences are SGHNT and YENEEA. The CDR3 is 15 residues long. The CDR3 is CASSLGGRGTDTQYF. CDR3 coding DNA: TGTGCCAGCAGCTTGGGCGGGAGGGGCACAGATACGCAGTATTTT. Full variable domain (missing parts from reference TRBV11-3 and TRBJ2-3): EAGVVQSPRYKIIEKKQPVAFWCNPISGHNTLYWYLQNLGQGPELLIRYENEEAVDDSQLPKDRFSAERLKGVDSTLKIQPAELGDSAVYLCASSLGGRGTDTQYFGPGTRLTVL.